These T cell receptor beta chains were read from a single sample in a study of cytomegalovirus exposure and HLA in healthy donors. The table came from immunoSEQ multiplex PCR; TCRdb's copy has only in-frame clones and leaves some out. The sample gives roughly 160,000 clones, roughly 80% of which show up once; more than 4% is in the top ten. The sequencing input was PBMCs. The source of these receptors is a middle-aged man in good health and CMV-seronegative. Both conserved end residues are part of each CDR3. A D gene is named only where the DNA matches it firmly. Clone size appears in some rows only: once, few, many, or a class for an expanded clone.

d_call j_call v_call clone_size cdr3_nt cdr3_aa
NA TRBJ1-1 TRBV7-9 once TGTGCCAGCAGCACTAGCTTGAACACTGAAGCTTTCTTT CASSTSLNTEAFF
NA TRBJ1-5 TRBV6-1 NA TGTGCCAGCAGTGAAACTTCCTATAGCAATCAGCCCCAGCATTTT CASSETSYSNQPQHF
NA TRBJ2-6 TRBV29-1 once TGCAGCGTTCAGGAGGCTGGGGCCAACGTCCTGACTTTC CSVQEAGANVLTF
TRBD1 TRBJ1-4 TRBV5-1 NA TGCGCCAGCAGCTTGGAGACAGGGAACGAAAAACTGTTTTTT CASSLETGNEKLFF
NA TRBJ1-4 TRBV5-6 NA TGTGCCAGCAGCTTGTTAGGGGCAGGCGGTGAAAAACTGTTTTTT CASSLLGAGGEKLFF
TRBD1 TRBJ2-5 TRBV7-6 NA TGTGCCAGCAGCTTAGACGGTGTGGGACAGGAGACCCAGTACTTC CASSLDGVGQETQYF
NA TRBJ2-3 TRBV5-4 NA TGTGCCAGCAGCTTGACTAGAAGCGCAGATACGCAGTATTTT CASSLTRSADTQYF
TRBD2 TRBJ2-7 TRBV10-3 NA TGTGCCAGTACTAGCGGGGGCTACGAGCAGTACTTC CASTSGGYEQYF
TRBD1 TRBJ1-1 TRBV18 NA TGTGCCAGCTCGATGACACAGGGGGGAGCTTTCTTT CASSMTQGGAFF
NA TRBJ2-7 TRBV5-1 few TGCGCCAGCAGCTTGGTTGTGAGATCGGACGAGCAGTACTTC CASSLVVRSDEQYF
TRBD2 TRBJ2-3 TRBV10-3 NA TGTGCCACCCTCTCTCCTACTAGCGGCGCCACAGATACGCAGTATTTT CATLSPTSGATDTQYF
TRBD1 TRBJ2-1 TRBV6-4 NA TGTGCCAGCAGTGACGGACAGGGGAGGATCAATGAGCAGTTCTTC CASSDGQGRINEQFF